These T cell receptor beta chains were read from a single sample in a study of blood T cell repertoires in COVID-19. The protocol was immunoSEQ multiplex PCR, while the TCRdb copy is restricted to in-frame clones and leaves out a portion. The sample yields 110,000 to 150,000 clones, more than 75% seen once. Sequences were obtained from peripheral blood. The receptors here all came from a human donor in a cohort sampled during active COVID-19. Each CDR3 is given with its conserved first and last residue. Fields, in order: V gene, J gene, clone size, CDR3 protein. Size values are once, few and many counts, or a class for expanded clones, and some rows have none.

>TRBV6-6|TRBJ2-2|-
CASRHRGGGELFF
>TRBV11-3|TRBJ2-2|-
CASSPQGTGELFF
>TRBV3-1/TRBV3-2|TRBJ2-7|-
CASSQGGCHYEQYF
>TRBV9|TRBJ2-1|-
CASSVHVGGGEQFF
>TRBV10-3|TRBJ2-1|-
CAILGGGNEQFF
>TRBV6-6|TRBJ2-3|-
CASSYSQGTDTQYF
>TRBV6-2/TRBV6-3|TRBJ2-1|-
CASSSRSPPGNEQFF
>TRBV11-2|TRBJ2-1|-
CASSLSGLEYNEQFF
>TRBV18|TRBJ2-2|-
CASSPLNTGELFF
>TRBV6-1|TRBJ2-7|-
CASSENLAGGHEQYF
>TRBV5-5|TRBJ2-5|few
CASTHWGGDQETQYF
>TRBV7-9|TRBJ1-2|-
CASSSRDRVFGYTF
>TRBV4-1|TRBJ2-5|once
CASSQDLETQYF
>TRBV7-2|TRBJ2-1|-
CASSLVAVALSYNEQFF
>TRBV6-5|TRBJ2-7|-
CASRTPGRGTEQYF
>TRBV5-1|TRBJ2-7|-
CASSGGQGVYEQYF
>TRBV4-1|TRBJ2-1|-
CASSQDDRGSNEQFF
>TRBV5-5|TRBJ2-3|-
CASTLMTSTDTQYF
>TRBV27|TRBJ2-1|-
CASTSGDSSYNEQFF
>TRBV15|TRBJ2-1|-
CATSRDGASGRRNEQFF
>TRBV11-2|TRBJ2-7|-
CASSLVAGARYEQYF
>TRBV19|TRBJ1-2|-
CASSHSTGPYGYTF
>TRBV23-1|TRBJ2-7|once
CASSHGELFFYEQYF
>TRBV7-2|TRBJ1-2|once
CASSSRPNRGYTF
>TRBV6-5|TRBJ2-2|once
CASSYSPSGSTGELFF
>TRBV2|TRBJ2-7|-
CASSSPLDRGRSYEQYF
>TRBV5-1|TRBJ1-1|-
CASSYGQGATEAFF
>TRBV5-4|TRBJ2-7|-
CASSLGGLADTYEQYF
>TRBV20-1|TRBJ2-1|-
CSASKRDPSSYNEQFF
>TRBV27|TRBJ2-5|-
CASSFGGGPRQTQYF
>TRBV30|TRBJ1-6|once
CAWSGPGQVASPLHF
>TRBV2|TRBJ2-1|-
CASRSSSSTPHEQFF
>TRBV2|TRBJ1-1|-
CASIQIMNTEAFF
>TRBV7-9|TRBJ2-1|-
CASTLGGTVNEQFF
>TRBV7-9|TRBJ2-4|-
CASSKGQGTKNIQYF
>TRBV7-9|TRBJ2-5|-
CASSLGSGIQETQYF
>TRBV6-2/TRBV6-3|TRBJ1-3|-
CASSSGVSGNTIYF
>TRBV28|TRBJ2-6|-
CASSFILKRDRGRKGANVLTF
>TRBV11-2|TRBJ2-2|-
CASSPWGDLKGTGELFF
>TRBV11-3|TRBJ2-2|once
CASSLSHSTGELFF
>TRBV5-4|TRBJ1-2|once
CASSLGGQSYGYTF
>TRBV27|TRBJ2-1|few
CASSLGLAAYNEQFF
>TRBV5-1|TRBJ2-1|-
CASSLANEQFF
>TRBV7-3|TRBJ2-5|-
CASSSDRGETQYF
>TRBV12-5|TRBJ1-6|-
CASGLGRGALSPLHF
>TRBV7-9|TRBJ2-3|-
CASSHLTSGRGDTQYF
>TRBV19|TRBJ1-2|-
CASSIDGSANYGYTF
>TRBV27|TRBJ2-4|-
CASSPGGPGNIQYF
>TRBV5-6|TRBJ2-2|-
CASSSGWDTGELFF
>TRBV7-8|TRBJ2-1|-
CASSLEREAAFYNEQFF
>TRBV19|TRBJ1-1|-
CASSARTGKGTEAFF
>TRBV24-1|TRBJ2-3|-
CATSETGGSTDTQYF
>TRBV5-5|TRBJ1-2|-
CASSLEDRASRWGYTF
>TRBV9|TRBJ2-3|-
CASSVSGSSTDTQYF
>TRBV19|TRBJ1-3|-
CASRVIQGSGNTIYF
>TRBV6-6|TRBJ1-1|-
CASSYSFDRNTEAFF
>TRBV28|TRBJ2-3|-
CASTLAGGRSTDTQYF